The 8 T cell receptor beta chains listed next were all sequenced from one sample in a study of shared clonotypes between healthy human individuals. Sequencing was performed with immunoSEQ multiplex PCR; in TCRdb, only in-frame clones are kept and a portion is missing. The table lists about 2.1 million clones, just under 95% of them singletons. CD45RO-negative, CCR7-positively selected cells formed the naive CD8 fraction, excluding terminally differentiated effector memory CD45RA+ cells. The source material was naive CD8+ T cells from PBMCs. Receptor source: a man in his late teens or twenties in good health. Some clones in this sample may be carry-over from other donors' samples.

V and J are TRBV4-1 and TRBJ2-1; unclear D gene. V lost 4 bases and J 5 bases, leaving 15 bases between the germline ends. The CDR3 has 15 residues. Germline loops: CDR1 MGHRA, CDR2 YSYEKL. The CDR3 protein is CASSLRTRGDNEQFF. CDR3 bases: TGCGCCAGCAGCCTAAGAACCAGAGGTGACAATGAGCAGTTCTTC.

V gene TRBV19 combines with J gene TRBJ1-5; 7 positions match TRBD1. The J segment lost 8 bases and the V segment lost 4 bases, leaving 8 bases of the junction unmatched. The CDR3 length is 14 residues. Germline V gives CDR1 LNHDA, CDR2 SQIVND (reference sequence). The CDR3 spells CASSNPTGREPQHF. The DNA for the CDR3 is TGTGCCAGTAGTAACCCGACAGGGAGGGAGCCCCAGCATTTT.

The chain links TRBV7-8 to TRBJ1-2; maybe TRBD1 (5 bases). V was cut by 1 base and J by 1 base, with 16 bases left in between. The germline V gene encodes CDR1 SGHVS and CDR2 FQNEAQ. The CDR3 is 17 residues long. The DNA of the CDR3 is TGTGCCAGCAGCTTAGTTGGGGCAGCAAAGCTTAACTATGGCTACACCTTC. It encodes CASSLVGAAKLNYGYTF.

The rearrangement links TRBV7-9 to TRBJ2-5; D perhaps matches TRBD2 (6 bases). V lost 6 bases, J lost 1 base, and 12 bases lay in between. CDR1 and CDR2 from the germline V gene are SEHNR and FQNEAQ (reference sequence). CDR3 length: 14 amino acids. The CDR3 region is CASSPRDFQETQYF. As DNA, the CDR3 is TGTGCCAGCAGTCCCCGGGACTTCCAAGAGACCCAGTACTTC.

This chain links TRBV19 with TRBJ2-5; TRBD1 is a possible D gene (5 bases). This CDR3 is built from 15 residues. V was shortened by 3 bases and J by 8 bases, with 19 bases between the two germline ends. Germline V gives CDR1 LNHDA, CDR2 SQIVND (reference sequence). The CDR3 protein is CASSIPRAGFSTQYF. CDR3 nucleotides: TGTGCCAGTAGTATCCCCAGGGCAGGGTTCAGTACCCAGTACTTC. Full variable domain (rest looked up from reference TRBV19 and TRBJ2-5): DGGITQSPKYLFRKEGQNVTLSCEQNLNHDAMYWYRQDPGQGLRLIYYSQIVNDFQKGDIAEGYSVSREKKESFPLTVTSAQKNPTAFYLCASSIPRAGFSTQYFGPGTRLLVL.

The V call is TRBV30, the J call TRBJ2-2; D is perhaps TRBD2 (5 bases). Germline CDR1 GTSNPN, CDR2 SVGIG (reference sequence). The length of the CDR3 is 12 residues. Deletions cut 7 bases from V and 1 base from J, with 7 bases between. CDR3 nucleotide sequence: TGTGCCTTCGGGGTGAACACCGGGGAGCTGTTTTTT. This codes for CAFGVNTGELFF.

The chain links TRBV28 to TRBJ2-3, with 12 bases aligning to TRBD2. From germline, CDR1 is MDHEN and CDR2 SYDVKM. The CDR3 extends over 16 amino acids. J gave up 0 bases and V 6 bases, and 4 bases lay outside the gene matches. CDR3: CASRLAGGTSTDTQYF. CDR3 DNA sequence: TGTGCCAGCAGGCTAGCGGGAGGGACTAGCACAGATACGCAGTATTTT.

The chain joins TRBV14 to TRBJ2-7; D not resolved. Trimming stripped 0 bases from V and 7 bases from J, with 10 bases between. This CDR3 region has 13 residues. CDR1 SGHDN and CDR2 FVKESK come from the germline V gene. This chain's CDR3 is CASSQEAPKEQYF. In nucleotides, the CDR3 is TGTGCCAGCAGCCAAGAGGCCCCGAAGGAGCAGTACTTC.